This T cell receptor (beta chain) was sequenced in a study of shared clonotypes between healthy human individuals. Broader study findings: Of the naive CD4 clonotypes, around 5.2% were shared across several donors. The donor pool, a small one, limited the genetic and exposure-history diversity represented.

The germline gives CDR1 SGHRS, CDR2 YFSETQ. J gave up 2 bases and V 0 bases, and 10 bases lay outside the gene matches. The CDR3 is 17 amino acids. It was into CD45RA+ naive and CD45RA-negative memory subsets that the CD4+ cells were split. As for this clone: Its specificity is unknown.

At deep level, the assay was performed. The assay was immunoSEQ multiplex PCR, and TCRdb's table has in-frame clones only and misses some. The sample carries about 1 million clones, roughly 80% recorded once. The chain recombines TRBV5-1 with TRBJ2-7, with 8 nucleotides matching TRBD2. The source of this sequence is a man between 18 and 29 years old in good health. The sequenced sample was memory CD4+ T cells sorted from blood. Subset of the sample: CD45RA-negative fraction. The CDR3 loop is CASSLGGGSAGAYEQYF. CDR3 DNA sequence: TGCGCCAGCAGCTTGGGGGGAGGTTCAGCGGGAGCCTACGAGCAGTACTTC.